The 13 T cell receptor beta chains below come from one sample, sequenced in a study of OX40 agonist ivuxolimab in advanced cancers. Produced via immunoSEQ multiplex PCR; TCRdb's table is partial and in-frame only. The sample comprises some 51,000 clones, approximately 84% of which are singletons, and more than 9.5% rests with the top ten. The sample consisted of CD4+ or CD8+ T cells sorted from blood, taken in a trial of the OX40 agonist ivuxolimab. The receptors shown here come from an adult with an advanced solid tumor such as melanoma, head and neck, liver or kidney cancer.

The chain recombines TRBV27 with TRBJ2-6; D is uncertain. Germline V gene lookup returns CDR1 MNHEY and CDR2 SMNVEV (reference sequence). The CDR3 spans 15 residues. Trimming removed 2 bases from V and 1 base from J, with 6 bases in between. The CDR3 bases are TGTGCCAGCAGTTTAAGAGGATCTGGGGCCAACGTCCTGACTTTC. Amino acids: CASSLRGSGANVLTF.

The chain joins TRBV6-6 to TRBJ1-3; 7 nucleotides agree with TRBD1. This CDR3 contains 16 residues. Trimming took 4 bases from V and 0 from J; bases not matched to a gene: 6. Germline CDR1 reads MNHNY; CDR2 reads SVGAGI (reference sequence). For the CDR3, the DNA is TGTGCCAGCAGTTGGCCGACAGGGAGCTCTGGAAACACCATATATTTT. This encodes CASSWPTGSSGNTIYF.

The chain links TRBV2 to TRBJ1-3; 7 nucleotides match TRBD1. Germline lookup yields CDR1 SNHLY and CDR2 FYNNEI. CDR3 size: 14 residues. V trimming: 0 bases; J trimming: 4 bases; junction bases outside the gene matches: 0. As DNA, the CDR3 is TGTGCCAGCAGTGAAGCGGGACAGGGAAACACCATATATTTT. This gives the protein CASSEAGQGNTIYF.

The chain employs TRBV4-1 and TRBJ2-2; a possible D gene is TRBD2 (5 bases). Germline V lookup: CDR1 MGHRA, CDR2 YSYEKL. The CDR3 spans 18 residues. The V end was cut by 6 bases, the J end by 1 base, with 21 bases between. The CDR3 loop is CASSPGLLRGMNTGELFF. In DNA form, the CDR3 reads TGCGCCAGCAGTCCTGGACTCCTACGGGGAATGAACACCGGGGAGCTGTTTTTT.

The rearrangement links TRBV7-3 to TRBJ2-3, with a possible D match to TRBD2 (7 bases). The CDR3 is 15 amino acids. CDR1 is SGHTA and CDR2 is FQGTGA in the germline V gene. Trimming cost V 5 bases and J 5 bases, with 17 bases left between them. DNA of the CDR3: TGTGCCAGCAGCCCCGTGGGGGGGCCTTTAGATACGCAGTATTTT. The encoded protein is CASSPVGGPLDTQYF.

The chain uses TRBV9 and TRBJ1-1, with D uncertain. The CDR3 has 12 residues. Germline CDR1 reads SGDLS; CDR2 reads YYNGEE. V was shortened by 3 bases and J by 4 bases, with 7 bases between the two germline ends. The CDR3: CASSAGGTEAFF. CDR3 sequence (DNA): TGTGCCAGCAGCGCAGGAGGCACTGAAGCTTTCTTT.

The genes are TRBV14 and TRBJ2-7; TRBD1 agrees at 7 bases. There are 16 residues in the CDR3. The germline CDR1 and CDR2 sequences are SGHDN and FVKESK. Trimming cost V 1 base and J 2 bases; bases outside gene matches: 8. CDR3 coding DNA: TGTGCCAGCAGCCAAGGGACAGGCGTCCTTACCTACGAGCAGTACTTC. Translated: CASSQGTGVLTYEQYF. Together with reference TRBV14 and TRBJ2-7, the CDR3 gives the full variable domain: EAGVTQFPSHSVIEKGQTVTLRCDPISGHDNLYWYRRVMGKEIKFLLHFVKESKQDESGMPNNRFLAERTGGTYSTLKVQPAELEDSGVYFCASSQGTGVLTYEQYFGPGTRLTVT.

The chain uses TRBV2 and TRBJ1-5; 8 nucleotides line up with TRBD1. Germline lookup yields CDR1 SNHLY and CDR2 FYNNEI. The CDR3 covers 18 residues. V lost 3 bases, J lost 1 base, and 11 bases stayed unmatched. This CDR3 is CASSEGRGRGVSNQPQHF. DNA for the CDR3: TGTGCCAGCAGTGAGGGCAGGGGGCGCGGTGTGAGCAATCAGCCCCAGCATTTT.

The V gene is TRBV7-9, the J gene TRBJ2-7, with 8 bases fitting TRBD2. J gave up 1 base and V 5 bases, and 7 bases lay outside the gene matches. The CDR3 loop spans 15 amino acids. Looked up from germline, CDR1 is SEHNR and CDR2 is FQNEAQ (reference sequence). In nucleotides, the CDR3 is TGTGCCAGCAGCCCGTTTGGCGGGGGGTCCTACGAGCAGTACTTC. Translating gives CASSPFGGGSYEQYF. The full variable domain, completed using reference TRBV7-9 and TRBJ2-7, is DTGVSQNPRHKITKRGQNVTFRCDPISEHNRLYWYRQTLGQGPEFLTYFQNEAQLEKSRLLSDRFSAERPKGSFSTLEIQRTEQGDSAMYLCASSPFGGGSYEQYFGPGTRLTVT.

This clone has just a few counts. CDR3 in amino acids: CASSVTGYGTEAFF. The CDR3 region has the DNA TGTGCCAGCAGCGTGACAGGTTATGGGACTGAAGCTTTCTTT. J is TRBJ1-1 and V is TRBV28; maybe TRBD1 (6 bases). With 6 bases removed from V and 5 bases from J, the gap between germline ends came to 16 bases. CDR3 length: 14 amino acids. Germline CDR1 MDHEN, CDR2 SYDVKM.

This rearrangement joins TRBV5-5 to TRBJ2-3, with D uncertain. The CDR3 spans 11 residues. Germline values: CDR1 SGHKS, CDR2 YYEKEE (reference sequence). V lost 4 bases and J lost 6, with 6 bases in between. CDR3 coding DNA: TGTGCCAGCAGCCAGCTGGATACGCAGTATTTT. Protein product: CASSQLDTQYF.

The CDR3 is CASSPEWSGASYEQYF. The CDR3 bases are TGTGCCAGCAGCCCAGAGTGGTCGGGCGCCTCCTACGAGCAGTACTTC. The rearrangement links TRBV5-6 to TRBJ2-7; no clear D. The V gene lost 4 bases and the J gene lost 0 bases, with 17 bases spanning the gap. CDR3 length: 16 residues. CDR1 is SGHDT, CDR2 YYEEEE, per germline.

The rearrangement links TRBV19 to TRBJ2-7, with 7 bases lining up with TRBD1. The CDR3 extends over 15 amino acids. The germline CDR1 and CDR2 sequences are LNHDA and SQIVND (reference sequence). The trim removed 4 bases at V and 4 bases at J, leaving 10 bases unmatched. CDR3 in DNA: TGTGCCAGTAGTACCAGGACAGGCAGGAGATACGAGCAGTACTTC. Its translation is CASSTRTGRRYEQYF.